This TCR beta chain derives from a study of shared clonotypes between healthy human individuals. Germline lookup yields CDR1 SGHRS and CDR2 YFSETQ. V was trimmed by 0 bases and J by 6 bases, leaving 7 bases between them. This CDR3 region has 13 residues. Sequenced by immunoSEQ multiplex PCR; TCRdb stores in-frame clones only, minus some. The data contain approximately 1.4 million clones, approximately 98% of them singletons. The material sequenced was naive CD4+ T cells sorted from blood. Subset noted: CD45RA+ positively selected. V is TRBV5-1 and J is TRBJ2-1, with D unclear. This sequence was found in a man aged 25-45 years in good health. The CDR3, as DNA: TGCGCCAGCAGCTTGGGCATGAGCAATGAGCAGTTCTTC. It translates to CASSLGMSNEQFF.